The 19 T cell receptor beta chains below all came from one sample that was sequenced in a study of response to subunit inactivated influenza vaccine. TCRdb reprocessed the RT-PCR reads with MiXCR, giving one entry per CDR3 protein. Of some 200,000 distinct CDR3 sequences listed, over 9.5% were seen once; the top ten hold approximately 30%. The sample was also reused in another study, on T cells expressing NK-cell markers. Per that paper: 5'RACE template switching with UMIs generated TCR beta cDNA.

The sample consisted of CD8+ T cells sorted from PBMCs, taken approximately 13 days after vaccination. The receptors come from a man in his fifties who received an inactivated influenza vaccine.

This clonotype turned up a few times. Here the CDR3 DNA reads TGTGCCAGCAGTTACTCGAGTGGCGGGGGGGCGGCAGAGACCCAGTACTTC. As protein: CASSYSSGGGAAETQYF. The genes are TRBV6-2 or TRBV6-3 and TRBJ2-5, with 9 nucleotides matching TRBD2. The V gene end was trimmed by 0 bases and the J gene end by 4 bases; junction bases not matched to a gene: 9. From germline, CDR1 is MNHEY and CDR2 SVGEGT. This CDR3 comprises 17 residues.

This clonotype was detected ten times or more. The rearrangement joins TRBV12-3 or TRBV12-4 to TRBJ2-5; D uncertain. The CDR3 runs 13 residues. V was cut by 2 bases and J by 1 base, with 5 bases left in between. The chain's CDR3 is CASSLNSQETQYF. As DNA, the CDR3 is TGTGCCAGCAGTTTAAACAGCCAAGAGACCCAGTACTTC.

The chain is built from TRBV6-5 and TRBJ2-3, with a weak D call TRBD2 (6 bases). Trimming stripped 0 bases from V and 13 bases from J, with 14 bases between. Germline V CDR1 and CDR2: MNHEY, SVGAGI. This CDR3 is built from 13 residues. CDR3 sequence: CASSYSNLEGEYF. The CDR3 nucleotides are TGTGCCAGCAGTTACTCGAACCTGGAGGGAGAGTATTTT.

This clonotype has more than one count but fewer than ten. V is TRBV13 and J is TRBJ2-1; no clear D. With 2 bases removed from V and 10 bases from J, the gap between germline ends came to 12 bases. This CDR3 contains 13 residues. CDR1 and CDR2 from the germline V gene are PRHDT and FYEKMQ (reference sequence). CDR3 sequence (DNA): TGTGCCAGCAGCTTATTGTCCCCTTTGGAGCAGTTCTTC. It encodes CASSLLSPLEQFF.

The CDR3 region is CASSWPSDYRQTDTQYF. The CDR3 nucleotides are TGTGCCAGCAGCTGGCCCTCGGACTACCGACAGACAGATACGCAGTATTTT. This chain joins TRBV7-9 and TRBJ2-3, with a weak D call TRBD2 (6 bases). The germline V gene has CDR1 SEHNR and CDR2 FQNEAQ (reference sequence). This CDR3 contains 17 residues. V gave up 4 bases and J gave up 3 bases, with 20 bases separating them.

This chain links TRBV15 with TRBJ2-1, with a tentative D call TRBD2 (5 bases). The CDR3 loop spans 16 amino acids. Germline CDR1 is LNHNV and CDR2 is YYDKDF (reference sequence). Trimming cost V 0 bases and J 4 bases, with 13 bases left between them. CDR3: CATSRDSSGGYNEQFF. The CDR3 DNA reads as TGTGCCACCAGCAGAGATTCGAGCGGAGGATACAATGAGCAGTTCTTC.

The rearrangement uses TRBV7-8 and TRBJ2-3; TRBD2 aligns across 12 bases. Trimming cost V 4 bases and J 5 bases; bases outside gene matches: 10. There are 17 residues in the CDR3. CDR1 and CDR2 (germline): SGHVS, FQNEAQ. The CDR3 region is CASSSLPTGLAGDTQYF. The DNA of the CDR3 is TGTGCCAGCAGCTCCCTTCCGACGGGACTAGCGGGAGATACGCAGTATTTT.

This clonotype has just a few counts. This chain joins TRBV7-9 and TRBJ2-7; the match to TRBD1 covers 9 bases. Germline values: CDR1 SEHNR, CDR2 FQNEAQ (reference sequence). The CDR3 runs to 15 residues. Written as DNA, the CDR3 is TGTGCTACCAACAGGCCGGGACAGGGACCTTACGAGCAGTACTTC. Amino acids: CATNRPGQGPYEQYF. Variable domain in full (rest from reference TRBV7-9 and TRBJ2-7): DTGVSQNPRHKITKRGQNVTFRCDPISEHNRLYWYRQTLGQGPEFLTYFQNEAQLEKSRLLSDRFSAERPKGSFSTLEIQRTEQGDSAMYLCATNRPGQGPYEQYFGPGTRLTVT.

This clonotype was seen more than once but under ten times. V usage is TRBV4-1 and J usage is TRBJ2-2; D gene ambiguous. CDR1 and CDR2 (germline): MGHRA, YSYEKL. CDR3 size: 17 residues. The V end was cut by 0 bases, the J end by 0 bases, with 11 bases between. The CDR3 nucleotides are TGCGCCAGCAGCCAAGAAGGGTTATCCTCGAACACCGGGGAGCTGTTTTTT. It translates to CASSQEGLSSNTGELFF.

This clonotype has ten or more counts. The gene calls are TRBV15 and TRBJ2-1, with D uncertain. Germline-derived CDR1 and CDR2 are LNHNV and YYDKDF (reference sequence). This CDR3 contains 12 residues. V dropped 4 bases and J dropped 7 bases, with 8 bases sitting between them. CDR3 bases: TGTGCCACCAGCACCATGTGGAATGAGCAGTTCTTC. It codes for CATSTMWNEQFF.

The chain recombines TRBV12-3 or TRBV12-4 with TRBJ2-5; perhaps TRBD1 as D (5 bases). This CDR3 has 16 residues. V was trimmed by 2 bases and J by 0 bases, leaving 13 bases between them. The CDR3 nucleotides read TGTGCCAGCAGTTTAAGGTCAGGGTGGCACCAAGAGACCCAGTACTTC. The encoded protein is CASSLRSGWHQETQYF.

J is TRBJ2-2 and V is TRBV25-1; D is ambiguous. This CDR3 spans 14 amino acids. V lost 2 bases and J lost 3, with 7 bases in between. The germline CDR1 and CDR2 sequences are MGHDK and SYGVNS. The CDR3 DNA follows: TGTGCCAGCAGTGAAACGGTTTACACCGGGGAGCTGTTTTTT. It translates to CASSETVYTGELFF.

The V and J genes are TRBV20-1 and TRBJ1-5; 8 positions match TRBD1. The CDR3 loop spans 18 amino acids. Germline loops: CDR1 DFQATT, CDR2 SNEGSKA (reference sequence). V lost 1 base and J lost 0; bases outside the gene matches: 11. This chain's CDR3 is CSARVSTGAPYSNQPQHF. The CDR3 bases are TGCAGTGCTAGAGTTTCGACAGGGGCCCCCTATAGCAATCAGCCCCAGCATTTT.

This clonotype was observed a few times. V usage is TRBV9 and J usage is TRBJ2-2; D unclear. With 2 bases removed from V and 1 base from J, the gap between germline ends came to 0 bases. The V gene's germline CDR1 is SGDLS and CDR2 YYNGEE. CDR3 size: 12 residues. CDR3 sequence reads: CASSVNTGELFF. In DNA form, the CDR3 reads TGTGCCAGCAGCGTGAACACCGGGGAGCTGTTTTTT.

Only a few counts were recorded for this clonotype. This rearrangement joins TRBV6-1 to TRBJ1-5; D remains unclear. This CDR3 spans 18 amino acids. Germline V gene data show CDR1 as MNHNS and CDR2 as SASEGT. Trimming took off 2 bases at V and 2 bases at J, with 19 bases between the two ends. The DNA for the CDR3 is TGTGCCAGCAGTGAATGGGTTGGATTTGACCAAGGCAATCAGCCCCAGCATTTT. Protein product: CASSEWVGFDQGNQPQHF.

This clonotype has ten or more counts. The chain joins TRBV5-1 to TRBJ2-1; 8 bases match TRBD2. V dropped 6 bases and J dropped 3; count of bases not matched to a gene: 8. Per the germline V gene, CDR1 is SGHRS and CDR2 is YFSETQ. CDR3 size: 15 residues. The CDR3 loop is CASTPVGGVYNEQFF. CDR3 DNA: TGCGCCAGCACCCCCGTCGGGGGGGTCTACAATGAGCAGTTCTTC.

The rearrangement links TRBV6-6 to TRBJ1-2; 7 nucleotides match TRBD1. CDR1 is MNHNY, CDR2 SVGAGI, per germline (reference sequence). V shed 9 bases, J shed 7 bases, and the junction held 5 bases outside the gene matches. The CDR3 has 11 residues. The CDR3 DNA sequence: TGTGCCAGTTGGGAGGGGGCTGGCTACACCTTC. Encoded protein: CASWEGAGYTF.

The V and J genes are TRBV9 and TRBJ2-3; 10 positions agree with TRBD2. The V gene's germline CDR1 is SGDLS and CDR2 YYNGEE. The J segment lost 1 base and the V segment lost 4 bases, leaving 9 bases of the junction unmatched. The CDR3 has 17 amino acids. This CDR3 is CASSIEREGLGTDTQYF. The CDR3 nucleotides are TGTGCCAGCAGCATCGAGCGGGAGGGCCTTGGCACAGATACGCAGTATTTT.

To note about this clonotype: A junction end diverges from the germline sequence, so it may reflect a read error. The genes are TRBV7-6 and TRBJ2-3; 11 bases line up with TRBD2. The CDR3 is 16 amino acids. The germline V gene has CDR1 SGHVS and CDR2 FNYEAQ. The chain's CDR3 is CASSWLAGGSTDTQYF. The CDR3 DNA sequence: TGTGCCAGCAGCTGGCTAGCGGGGGGCAGCACAGATACACAGTATTTT.